This is a list of T cell receptor beta chains from one sample in a study of cytomegalovirus exposure and HLA in healthy donors. Some clones are missing from TCRdb's copy, which holds only in-frame ones; the method was immunoSEQ multiplex PCR. Of about 73,000 clones in the sample, around 80% were seen once. Sequencing input: PBMCs. Receptor source: a male donor in good health and CMV-seronegative. Both conserved end residues are part of each CDR3. The order of the fields is clone size, J gene, D gene, V gene, CDR3 DNA, CDR3 protein. A D gene is named only where the DNA matches it firmly. Only part of the rows carry a size: once, few, many, or a class if the clone is expanded.

-,TRBJ2-1,TRBD1,TRBV6-5,TGTGCCAGCAGGCGACAGGGGGCGGTCAATGAGCAGTTCTTC,CASRRQGAVNEQFF
-,TRBJ2-1,TRBD2,TRBV7-9,TGTGCCAGCAGCTTAGCGCTCGCCGGGACTAGCGGGCTTGAGCAGTTCTTC,CASSLALAGTSGLEQFF
-,TRBJ2-7,-,TRBV29-1,TGCAGCGCCCGACACCCCCACAGGGACCTGCAGTACTTC,CSARHPHRDLQYF
-,TRBJ2-5,TRBD1,TRBV4-1,TGCGCCAGCAGCCAGGTCAGGGGGCTTACCGAGACCCAGTACTTC,CASSQVRGLTETQYF
few,TRBJ2-1,TRBD1,TRBV5-4,TGTGCCAGCAGCCAAGGACAGGGTAATTGGCATGAGCAGTTCTTC,CASSQGQGNWHEQFF
few,TRBJ2-1,TRBD2,TRBV2,TGTGCCAGCAAGCTAGCGGGGGGGCGATACAATGAGCAGTTCTTC,CASKLAGGRYNEQFF
-,TRBJ1-2,TRBD1,TRBV6-5,TGTGCCAGCAGTTGGACAGGATGCTACACCTTC,CASSWTGCYTF
-,TRBJ1-2,-,TRBV19,TGTGCCAGTAGTATAAATTTGCGGGTTTATGGCTACACCTTC,CASSINLRVYGYTF
-,TRBJ1-2,-,TRBV29-1,TGCAGCGCCCGGCTGATAAGTGCCCGGGGCTATGGCTACACCTTC,CSARLISARGYGYTF
-,TRBJ1-4,-,TRBV5-6,TGTGCCAGCAGCTTGGATGGGTTAGTGGACAAAAGCGAAAAACTGTTTTTT,CASSLDGLVDKSEKLFF
-,TRBJ1-1,-,TRBV7-9,TGTGCCAGCAGCTTCGTTTCAGGGAGGAGCACTGAAGCTTTCTTT,CASSFVSGRSTEAFF
-,TRBJ1-1,-,TRBV5-1,TGCGCCAGCAGCTTGCAAGGACAGAGTGGAATAATGTGGACTGAAGCTTTCTTT,CASSLQGQSGIMWTEAFF
-,TRBJ1-5,TRBD1,TRBV15,TGTGCCACCAGCCCGGGACAGACCAATCAGCCCCAGCATTTT,CATSPGQTNQPQHF
-,TRBJ2-1,TRBD2,TRBV9,TGTGCCAGCAGCAATCTAGCGGGAGGCGATGAGCAGTTCTTC,CASSNLAGGDEQFF
-,TRBJ2-1,-,TRBV25-1,TGTGCCACCAGACAAACACAGGGAGCCGAACGATACAATGAGCAGTTCTTC,CATRQTQGAERYNEQFF
-,TRBJ2-1,TRBD2,TRBV5-1,TGCGCCAGCAGCTTGGTCGAACTAGCGGAGGGGAATGAGCAGTTCTTC,CASSLVELAEGNEQFF
-,TRBJ1-5,-,TRBV7-2,TGTGCCAGCAGCCGGAGGAATAGCAATCAGCCCCAGCATTTT,CASSRRNSNQPQHF
-,TRBJ2-3,TRBD2,TRBV7-2,TGTGCCACCCGGCCCCCGGGGGGAAGGACAGATACGCAGTATTTT,CATRPPGGRTDTQYF
-,TRBJ2-5,-,TRBV2,TGTGCCAGCAGTGAAGCCCCAGGGCGGGAGACCCAGTACTTC,CASSEAPGRETQYF
few,TRBJ2-3,-,TRBV5-8,TGTGCCAGCAGCTTGGGACAGCCCGGAGATACGCAGTATTTT,CASSLGQPGDTQYF
-,TRBJ2-2,TRBD1,TRBV10-3,TGTGCCATTGGGACAGGGGTCACCGGGGAGCTGTTTTTT,CAIGTGVTGELFF
-,TRBJ2-7,TRBD2,TRBV2,TGTGCCAGCAGTGAAGGGCCGGGACTAGCGGGAGGCTGGGGGTCCTACGAGCAGTACTTC,CASSEGPGLAGGWGSYEQYF
-,TRBJ1-3,TRBD1,TRBV5-1,TGCGCCAGCAGCTGGGACAGCTCTGGAAACACCATATATTTT,CASSWDSSGNTIYF
-,TRBJ1-2,-,TRBV5-5,TGTGCCAGCAGCTCCCGGGACTGGGACAACTATGGCTACACCTTC,CASSSRDWDNYGYTF